The entry below gives a single TCR beta chain sequence along with its context. Other DNA sequences in the same sample also yield this CDR3. This specimen belongs to a study of shared clonotypes between healthy human individuals. Turning to the study itself: Three CD4 naive, three CD4 memory, two CD8 naive and one CD8 memory plate were used per donor.

The repertoire was sequenced with immunoSEQ multiplex PCR; TCRdb's copy has only in-frame clones and lacks some. This sample carries about 2 million clones, 85% to 95% of them seen once, and the ten largest clones take more than 0.1%. Trimming cost V 5 bases and J 0 bases, with 0 bases left between them. Germline-derived CDR1 and CDR2 are ENHRY and SYGVKD. CDR3 length: 11 residues. Sequences were obtained from naive CD4+ T cells sorted from blood. Specified subset: CD45RA+ positively selected. The clonotype originates from a man younger than 35 in good health. The chain has TRBV10-3 and TRBJ2-3; no reliable D call. The CDR3 region has the DNA TGTGCCATCAGTAGCACAGATACGCAGTATTTT. The encoded protein is CAISSTDTQYF.